The entry below gives a single T cell receptor beta chain sequence along with its context. The target of this receptor is not known. Base qualities are missing; no much larger clone stands one base away. Library construction relied on the immunoSEQ multiplex PCR assay. TCRdb retrieved this table from immuneACCESS and kept in-frame rearrangements only. Not all clones are present; in checked studies, unresolved V genes account for under half, and no reason is known for the remainder. Across this sample there are 110,000 or so clones, with 83% seen only once. Under 15% of the sample goes to the ten largest clones. The CDR3 has 13 amino acids, counting the end cysteine and phenylalanine. Just CDR3 DNA is preserved here, 39 bases in frame from base 1. The germline V gene specifies SGHTA as CDR1 and FQGNSA as CDR2. V and J lose 1 base and 11 bases, and a span of 14 bases separates them. This sample is part of a study of control samples from healthy donors and cancer patients (dated by TCRdb to 2020 to 2022).

The chain links TRBV7-2 with TRBJ1-1, with the D segment identity uncertain. The sequence came from a woman in her fifties or sixties in good health. Specimen: blood. The DNA sequence follows: TGTGCCAGCAGCTTAGAGGGTAGAGGGAGGGCTTTCTTT. This codes for CASSLEGRGRAFF. The full variable domain, completed from the reference TRBV7-2 and TRBJ1-1 proteins outside the CDR3, reads GAGVSQSPSNKVTEKGKDVELRCDPISGHTALYWYRQSLGQGLEFLIYFQGNSAPDKSGLPSDRFSAERTGGSVSTLTIQRTQQEDSAVYLCASSLEGRGRAFFGQGTRLTVV.